These 27 T cell receptor beta chains were all obtained from the same sample, sequenced in a study of Tregs in tolerant kidney transplant recipients. TCRdb's table, derived via immunoSEQ multiplex PCR, lists solely in-frame clones and lacks some. The table has about 69,000 clones, less than 90% seen once. The source material was CD4+ T cells from blood, sampled before the transplant. Every receptor here comes from a human donor who received a combined kidney and bone marrow transplant.

In DNA form, the CDR3 reads TGTGCCAGCAGCTTCGGGACTAGCGGGATCGAGACCCAGTACTTC. The encoded protein is CASSFGTSGIETQYF. The V and J genes are TRBV7-9 and TRBJ2-5; 13 bases agree with TRBD2. The CDR3 runs 15 residues. Germline-derived CDR1 and CDR2 are SEHNR and FQNEAQ (reference sequence). J was trimmed by 5 bases and V by 3 bases; bases with no gene match: 3.

This clone was counted a single time. The chain has TRBV30 and TRBJ2-1; TRBD1 matches at 12 bases. The CDR3 extends over 14 amino acids. The J segment lost 7 bases and the V segment lost 5 bases, leaving 6 bases of the junction unmatched. Per the germline V gene, CDR1 is GTSNPN and CDR2 is SVGIG (reference sequence). Here the CDR3 reads CAWGTGGLGNEQFF. The CDR3 nucleotides read TGTGCCTGGGGGACAGGGGGCTTGGGGAATGAGCAGTTCTTC.

CDR3 DNA: TGTGCCAGCAAAACAGGGTACTCTGGGGCCAACGTCCTGACTTTC. The encoded protein is CASKTGYSGANVLTF. The chain is built from TRBV19 and TRBJ2-6; tentatively, D is TRBD1 (6 bases). Germline V gene data show CDR1 as LNHDA and CDR2 as SQIVND (reference sequence). The CDR3 runs 15 residues. Trimming took 9 bases from V and 0 from J, leaving 12 bases between them.

The chain carries TRBV28 and TRBJ1-2; 7 nucleotides line up with TRBD1. Germline-derived CDR1 and CDR2 are MDHEN and SYDVKM. Trimming cost V 5 bases and J 1 base; bases outside gene matches: 13. CDR3 size: 17 residues. CDR3 loop: CASSSPFPGQLNYGYTF. DNA for the CDR3: TGTGCCAGCAGTAGCCCCTTTCCGGGACAGCTTAACTATGGCTACACCTTC.

The chain is built from TRBV9 and TRBJ2-7, with 13 bases matching TRBD2. V dropped 2 bases and J dropped 3; count of bases not matched to a gene: 5. This CDR3 contains 16 residues. Germline loops: CDR1 SGDLS, CDR2 YYNGEE. CDR3 nucleotides: TGTGCCAGCAGCGTGGGACTAGCGGGACGAATCTACGAGCAGTACTTC. Its protein is CASSVGLAGRIYEQYF.

The V call is TRBV4-1, the J call TRBJ1-1; a weak D match, TRBD1 (6 bases). Trimming took 2 bases from V and 1 from J, leaving 11 bases between them. Germline assignment: CDR1 MGHRA and CDR2 YSYEKL. The CDR3 contains 15 residues. The CDR3 here is CASSQTPTGNTEAFF. In DNA form, the CDR3 reads TGCGCCAGCAGCCAAACTCCGACAGGGAACACTGAAGCTTTCTTT.

J is TRBJ2-2 and V is TRBV30, with 14 bases aligning to TRBD2. CDR1 GTSNPN and CDR2 SVGIG come from the germline V gene (reference sequence). The CDR3 runs to 16 residues. The V segment lost 3 bases and the J segment 0 bases; nucleotides outside the gene matches: 0. CDR3 sequence: CAWRGLAGANTGELFF. The CDR3 DNA is TGTGCCTGGAGGGGACTAGCGGGGGCGAACACCGGGGAGCTGTTTTTT. The full variable domain, its missing parts supplied by reference TRBV30 and TRBJ2-2, is SQTIHQWPATLVQPVGSPLSLECTVEGTSNPNLYWYRQAAGRGLQLLFYSVGIGQISSEVPQNLSASRPQDRQFILSSKKLLLSDSGFYLCAWRGLAGANTGELFFGEGSRLTVL.

The V and J genes are TRBV28 and TRBJ2-7; maybe TRBD2 (5 bases). The germline V gene has CDR1 MDHEN and CDR2 SYDVKM. The CDR3 spans 11 residues. The ends were cut back, 11 bases at V and 3 bases at J, with 11 bases in the middle. CDR3 coding DNA: TGTGCCGCCGTTCGGGGCTACGAGCAGTACTTC. Amino acids: CAAVRGYEQYF.

This clone was seen only a few times. V gene TRBV21-1 combines with J gene TRBJ1-5; the table's D call of TRBD1 was not tested on the DNA. TRBV21-1 is flagged as a pseudogene. CDR3 size: 16 residues. As DNA, the CDR3 is TGTGCCAGCAGCCCCCGAGGGACAGGTAAAAATCAGCCCCAGCATTTT. It codes for CASSPRGTGKNQPQHF.

The V call is TRBV29-1, the J call TRBJ2-5; tentatively, D is TRBD1 (5 bases). V lost 3 bases and J 5 bases, leaving 10 bases between the germline ends. Germline-derived CDR1 and CDR2 are SQVTM and ANQGSEA. The length of the CDR3 is 12 residues. Here the CDR3 reads CSVDRARETQYF. CDR3 bases: TGCAGCGTTGACAGGGCTAGGGAGACCCAGTACTTC.

The chain is built from TRBV20-1 and TRBJ2-5; D ambiguous. Trimming left V 7 bases short and J 4 bases short, with 10 bases between. The CDR3 has 11 amino acids. Germline V gives CDR1 DFQATT, CDR2 SNEGSKA (reference sequence). CDR3 in DNA: TGCAGTGTAAAACTCGGAGAGACCCAGTACTTC. It yields the protein CSVKLGETQYF.

V and J are TRBV28 and TRBJ2-1; 7 nucleotides align to TRBD2. Per germline, CDR1 MDHEN and CDR2 SYDVKM. J lost 3 bases, V lost 6 bases, and 11 bases had no gene match. CDR3 length: 16 residues. CDR3 DNA: TGTGCCAGCAGGGAACCTAGCGGTTCTCACTACAATGAGCAGTTCTTC. Encoded protein: CASREPSGSHYNEQFF.

The J gene is TRBJ1-4, the V gene TRBV6-6, with D perhaps TRBD1 (6 bases). This CDR3 region has 16 residues. Per the germline V gene, CDR1 is MNHNY and CDR2 is SVGAGI (reference sequence). V lost 0 bases, J lost 4 bases, and 12 bases lay in between. The CDR3 here is CASSYSRGGVNEKLFF. Here the CDR3 DNA reads TGTGCCAGCAGTTACTCGAGGGGGGGGGTTAATGAAAAACTGTTTTTT.

The chain joins TRBV19 to TRBJ1-5; TRBD1 aligns across 7 bases. With 1 base clipped from V and 3 bases from J, the junction kept 6 bases outside the gene matches. Germline lookup yields CDR1 LNHDA and CDR2 SQIVND (reference sequence). The CDR3 consists of 16 residues. CDR3 coding DNA: TGTGCCAGTAGTATAGGGGGCAGGGGGACCAATCAGCCCCAGCATTTT. It specifies CASSIGGRGTNQPQHF.

The CDR3 loop reads CASSSRPLGQPQHF. The CDR3 DNA follows: TGTGCCAGCAGTTCCCGCCCGCTAGGTCAGCCCCAGCATTTT. The V gene is TRBV6-5, the J gene TRBJ1-5; no reliable D call. This CDR3 comprises 14 residues. The V and J ends lost 4 bases and 6 bases respectively, with 13 bases between them. Germline V gives CDR1 MNHEY, CDR2 SVGAGI.

The CDR3 protein is CASSPGGFYEQFF. The CDR3 region has the DNA TGTGCCAGCAGCCCAGGAGGGTTTTATGAGCAGTTCTTC. The chain recombines TRBV5-6 with TRBJ2-1; TRBD2 is a possible D gene (6 bases). This CDR3 spans 13 amino acids. Trimming shortened V by 4 bases and J by 8 bases, and 13 bases separated the two germline ends. Germline lookup yields CDR1 SGHDT and CDR2 YYEEEE.

The CDR3 reads CASSRRIGAGETQYF. The CDR3 DNA reads TGTGCCAGCAGCCGGCGCATTGGTGCCGGGGAGACCCAGTACTTC. The V gene is TRBV7-9, the J gene TRBJ2-5; D not certain. V dropped 5 bases and J dropped 5 bases, with 18 bases sitting between them. CDR1 and CDR2 (germline): SEHNR, FQNEAQ (reference sequence). The CDR3 is 15 residues long.

The chain couples TRBV28 to TRBJ2-4; 14 nucleotides align to TRBD2. The germline V gene encodes CDR1 MDHEN and CDR2 SYDVKM. This CDR3 region has 21 residues. V gave up 4 bases and J gave up 2 bases; unmatched junction bases: 16. In DNA form, the CDR3 reads TGTGCCAGCAGTTCCAGCCCCTTGACTAGCGGGAGGGCCTTGTCCAAAAACATTCAGTACTTC. It encodes CASSSSPLTSGRALSKNIQYF. Full variable domain (outside the CDR3, taken from reference TRBV28 and TRBJ2-4): DVKVTQSSRYLVKRTGEKVFLECVQDMDHENMFWYRQDPGLGLRLIYFSYDVKMKEKGDIPEGYSVSREKKERFSLILESASTNQTSMYLCASSSSPLTSGRALSKNIQYFGAGTRLSVL.

As DNA, the CDR3 is TGTGCCAGCTCTTCTAGCGGGGACCCCTACGAGCAGTACTTC. The encoded protein is CASSSSGDPYEQYF. V gene TRBV27 combines with J gene TRBJ2-7; TRBD2 matches 9 bases. Germline V lookup: CDR1 MNHEY, CDR2 SMNVEV (reference sequence). V was pared by 8 bases and J by 2 bases, with 7 bases of the junction left unmatched. The CDR3 has 14 residues.

The chain is built from TRBV29-1 and TRBJ2-5; a possible D gene is TRBD1 (6 bases). CDR3 length: 12 amino acids. The V and J ends lost 4 bases and 5 bases respectively, with 11 bases between them. Germline CDR1 reads SQVTM; CDR2 reads ANQGSEA. CDR3 nucleotide sequence: TGCAGCGTTGCTGGGGGCAGCGAGACCCAGTACTTC. This translates into CSVAGGSETQYF.

The CDR3 DNA reads TGTGCCAGCAGAGGAGGGGTCGATGAGCAGTTCTTC. It yields the protein CASRGGVDEQFF. This chain joins TRBV2 and TRBJ2-1; tentative D call: TRBD2 (6 bases). Trimming removed 6 bases from V and 8 bases from J, with 11 bases in between. The CDR3 extends over 12 amino acids. Germline V gives CDR1 SNHLY, CDR2 FYNNEI.

The chain is built from TRBV19 and TRBJ2-3; 12 nucleotides align to TRBD2. CDR1 LNHDA and CDR2 SQIVND come from the germline V gene (reference sequence). There are 16 residues in the CDR3. Trimming cost V 3 bases and J 1 base; bases outside gene matches: 2. This chain's CDR3 is CASSMTSGRGTDTQYF. The CDR3 coding sequence is TGTGCCAGTAGTATGACTAGCGGGAGAGGCACAGATACGCAGTATTTT.

In its sample, this clone was seen a few times. The V gene is TRBV2, the J gene TRBJ2-1, with D possibly matching TRBD2 (5 bases). Trimming stripped 4 bases from V and 0 bases from J, with 10 bases between. This CDR3 contains 15 residues. The germline V gene has CDR1 SNHLY and CDR2 FYNNEI. In DNA, the CDR3 is TGTGCCAGCAGTGCCGACTACAGCTCCTACAATGAGCAGTTCTTC. Encoded protein: CASSADYSSYNEQFF.

The chain combines TRBV15 with TRBJ2-2; D gene ambiguous. Trimming cost V 1 base and J 0 bases, with 9 bases left between them. The CDR3 extends over 16 amino acids. Germline CDR1 reads LNHNV; CDR2 reads YYDKDF (reference sequence). The CDR3 DNA sequence: TGTGCCACCAGCAGAGGGAGAGTGACGAACACCGGGGAGCTGTTTTTT. Its protein product is CATSRGRVTNTGELFF.

The chain combines TRBV15 with TRBJ1-2, with TRBD1 as a possible D gene (5 bases). From germline, CDR1 is LNHNV and CDR2 YYDKDF (reference sequence). The CDR3 is made up of 20 amino acids. The germline V and J ends were trimmed by 0 bases and 4 bases, with 27 bases remaining between them. The DNA of the CDR3 is TGTGCCACCAGCAGAGAAGTTAAGGGCGGGGCGACAGCCCAACGCTATGGCTACACCTTC. This translates into CATSREVKGGATAQRYGYTF.

The chain has TRBV11-2 and TRBJ2-5; tentatively, D is TRBD2 (6 bases). Trimming took off 5 bases at V and 5 bases at J, with 9 bases between the two ends. The CDR3 sequence is 12 residues long. Germline values: CDR1 SGHAT, CDR2 FQNNGV. The CDR3: CASSGTWETQYF. Here the CDR3 DNA reads TGTGCCAGCAGCGGGACTTGGGAGACCCAGTACTTC.

The chain joins TRBV11-2 to TRBJ2-7; 10 nucleotides agree with TRBD2. Per germline, CDR1 SGHAT and CDR2 FQNNGV. The CDR3 totals 15 residues. Trimming took 0 bases from V and 5 from J; bases not matched to a gene: 4. The CDR3 loop reads CASSLELAGVHEQYF. DNA of the CDR3: TGTGCCAGCAGCTTAGAGCTAGCGGGAGTTCACGAGCAGTACTTC.